Below, 14 T cell receptor beta chains from the same sample are listed, as sequenced in a study of blood T cell repertoires in COVID-19 (dated by TCRdb to between 2020 and 2021). Library creation used the immunoSEQ multiplex PCR assay. Sourced from immuneACCESS, this table was stored by TCRdb with only in-frame sequences that have V and J called. A share of the clones is absent; for the studies checked, an unresolved V gene accounts for under half, and the remainder has no known explanation. This sample holds about 270,000 clones; roughly 85% were observed only once. The top ten constitute about 3.4% of the sample. The sequenced sample was peripheral blood. All receptors come from a young woman with acute or convalescent COVID-19.

This clone turned up a few times. The chain links TRBV15 to TRBJ1-5; D call uncertain. Germline V CDR1 and CDR2: LNHNV, YYDKDF (reference sequence). V lost 0 bases to trimming and J lost 3 bases, with 9 bases between them. This CDR3 comprises 15 residues. The CDR3: CATSRDWQINQPQHF. CDR3 bases: TGTGCCACCAGCAGAGATTGGCAGATCAATCAGCCCCAGCATTTT.

The V and J genes are TRBV3-1 (or the pseudogene TRBV3-2) and TRBJ1-2; 7 nucleotides agree with TRBD1. With V trimmed by 4 bases and J by 7 bases, 3 bases remained unmatched. Germline-derived CDR1 and CDR2 are LGHDT and YNNKEL (reference sequence). This CDR3 has 12 amino acids. The CDR3 sequence: CASSPTGVGYTF. As DNA, the CDR3 is TGTGCCAGCAGCCCCACAGGGGTTGGCTACACCTTC.

V gene TRBV2 combines with J gene TRBJ1-6; 9 bases map to TRBD1. CDR3 length: 14 amino acids. Per the germline V gene, CDR1 is SNHLY and CDR2 is FYNNEI. The trim removed 6 bases at V and 9 bases at J, leaving 6 bases unmatched. Here the CDR3 DNA reads TGTGCCAGCAGCCGGGACAGGGATAGTTCACCCCTCCACTTT. Translation gives CASSRDRDSSPLHF.

The V and J genes are TRBV7-2 and TRBJ1-1; D is undetermined. The CDR3 loop spans 15 amino acids. V lost 5 bases, J lost 0 bases, and 13 bases lay in between. The germline CDR1 and CDR2 sequences are SGHTA and FQGNSA. The CDR3 spells CASSLQTGMNTEAFF. In nucleotides, the CDR3 is TGTGCCAGCAGCCTACAGACGGGGATGAACACTGAAGCTTTCTTT.

The chain links TRBV6-6 to TRBJ2-3; D may be TRBD2 (6 bases). V lost 5 bases and J 2 bases, leaving 14 bases between the germline ends. Germline V gene lookup returns CDR1 MNHNY and CDR2 SVGAGI (reference sequence). The CDR3 is 15 amino acids. CDR3 bases: TGTGCCAGCAGTAGGCCGGGACTGACCACAGATACGCAGTATTTT. Translation: CASSRPGLTTDTQYF.

The chain recombines TRBV6-5 with TRBJ1-5; the D gene is possibly TRBD1 (6 bases). The CDR3 spans 14 residues. Germline V CDR1 and CDR2: MNHEY, SVGAGI. The V end lost 5 bases, the J end lost 5 bases, and 13 bases lay between the germline ends. The CDR3 loop reads CASSLIQGYQPQHF. Written as DNA, the CDR3 is TGTGCCAGCAGTCTAATACAGGGCTATCAGCCCCAGCATTTT.

This chain connects TRBV29-1 to TRBJ2-7; the D gene is possibly TRBD2 (5 bases). The germline V and J ends were trimmed by 6 bases and 3 bases, with 9 bases remaining between them. CDR3 length: 11 amino acids. Germline V gene data show CDR1 as SQVTM and CDR2 as ANQGSEA. The DNA for the CDR3 is TGCAGCGTCGCGGACTTCTACGAGCAGTACTTC. Its protein is CSVADFYEQYF.

CDR3 sequence (DNA): TGTGCCAGCAGCTCGAACAGGGGATGGGGAACTGAAGCTTTCTTT. Translation gives CASSSNRGWGTEAFF. The chain is built from TRBV28 and TRBJ1-1; 7 bases are shared with TRBD1. CDR3 size: 15 residues. The junction had 12 bases not matched to a gene; V was cut back by 6 bases and J by 5 bases. The germline V gene has CDR1 MDHEN and CDR2 SYDVKM.

The chain uses TRBV6-1 and TRBJ2-7, with TRBD1 identical over 7 bases. The CDR3 sequence is 14 residues long. The V gene's germline CDR1 is MNHNS and CDR2 SASEGT. The V segment lost 1 base and the J segment 4 bases; nucleotides outside the gene matches: 4. The DNA of the CDR3 is TGTGCCAGCAGTGAAGTGAGGGGGCGTTACGAGCAGTACTTC. It is translated as CASSEVRGRYEQYF.

The chain carries TRBV19 and TRBJ1-1, with TRBD1 as a possible D gene (5 bases). The CDR3 loop spans 16 amino acids. The V and J ends lost 0 bases and 3 bases respectively, with 14 bases between them. CDR1 and CDR2 from the germline V gene are LNHDA and SQIVND (reference sequence). This CDR3 reads CASSIDERRGDTEAFF. The CDR3, as DNA: TGTGCCAGTAGTATAGATGAGCGGCGGGGGGACACTGAAGCTTTCTTT. The whole variable domain, filled in from reference TRBV19 and TRBJ1-1, reads DGGITQSPKYLFRKEGQNVTLSCEQNLNHDAMYWYRQDPGQGLRLIYYSQIVNDFQKGDIAEGYSVSREKKESFPLTVTSAQKNPTAFYLCASSIDERRGDTEAFFGQGTRLTVV.

This chain links TRBV18 with TRBJ2-1, with 8 bases identical to TRBD2. There are 12 residues in the CDR3. The germline V gene encodes CDR1 KGHSH and CDR2 LQKENI. V was pared by 6 bases and J by 10 bases, with 5 bases of the junction left unmatched. The CDR3 DNA sequence: TGTGCCAGCTCGGGACTAGGGGAGGAGCAGTTCTTC. Residues: CASSGLGEEQFF.

This chain joins TRBV9 and TRBJ1-4; no firm D call. CDR3 length: 15 amino acids. Germline values: CDR1 SGDLS, CDR2 YYNGEE. The ends were cut back, 2 bases at V and 8 bases at J, with 16 bases in the middle. CDR3 DNA: TGTGCCAGCAGCGTGGGGAACTCGGGAGGGGAAAAACTGTTTTTT. Translating gives CASSVGNSGGEKLFF. Full variable domain (missing parts from reference TRBV9 and TRBJ1-4): DSGVTQTPKHLITATGQRVTLRCSPRSGDLSVYWYQQSLDQGLQFLIQYYNGEERAKGNILERFSAQQFPDLHSELNLSSLELGDSALYFCASSVGNSGGEKLFFGSGTQLSVL.

The chain employs TRBV4-3 and TRBJ2-1, with D perhaps TRBD1 (5 bases). CDR1 and CDR2 from the germline V gene are LGHNA and YSLEER. V lost 0 bases, J lost 3 bases, and 18 bases lay in between. The CDR3 covers 18 residues. Written as DNA, the CDR3 is TGCGCCAGCAGCCAAGATGGGGTAGGCCAGGGAATCTACAATGAGCAGTTCTTC. This encodes CASSQDGVGQGIYNEQFF.

J is TRBJ1-2 and V is TRBV25-1; 9 bases match TRBD1. V dropped 6 bases and J dropped 7; count of bases not matched to a gene: 6. The CDR3 extends over 13 amino acids. CDR1 is MGHDK and CDR2 is SYGVNS in the germline V gene. The CDR3 region has the DNA TGTGCCAGCAGGAATACAGGGGGCGGTGGCTACACCTTC. Its protein product is CASRNTGGGGYTF.